The sequence of this TCR beta chain was determined in a study of blood T cell repertoires in COVID-19. Study at large: Acute and convalescent COVID-19 specimens originated in the United States, Italy and Spain. T cells, B-cell-depleted T cells, or PBMCs provided the cDNA or gDNA that served as material.

Germline values: CDR1 LGHDT, CDR2 YNNKEL (reference sequence). Trimming took 7 bases from V and 3 from J; bases not matched to a gene: 3. This CDR3 spans 13 amino acids. How the authors handled the data: Reference gene primer amplification yielded estimated nucleated cell counts. Sequenced by immunoSEQ multiplex PCR; TCRdb stores in-frame clones only, minus some. That table furnishes V, J and clone size, whereas the DNA furnished D and trimming. The sample has about 64,000 clones, 80% to 90% seen once. This clonotype was sampled from a man in his fifties with active COVID-19. V and J are TRBV3-1 (or the pseudogene TRBV3-2) and TRBJ2-3; the match to TRBD1 covers 8 bases. Sequencing was carried out using peripheral blood. The CDR3: CASNRGVTDTQYF. Here the CDR3 DNA reads TGTGCCAGCAACAGGGGGGTGACAGATACGCAGTATTTT.